The clone carrying this TCR beta chain was seen a single time. V shed 4 bases, J shed 8 bases, and the junction held 7 bases outside the gene matches. This CDR3 contains 13 residues. The germline gives CDR1 SGHNT, CDR2 YYREEE (reference sequence). This entry belongs to a study of cytomegalovirus exposure and HLA in healthy donors. The PCR contained 60 Vbeta and 13 Jbeta primers. Libraries were prepared by immunoSEQ multiplex PCR; TCRdb keeps only in-frame clonotypes and omits some of them. Of around 140,000 clones in the sample, approximately 65% are singletons; the top ten hold 6.5%. This sequence was found in a woman aged 55-69 years in good health and CMV-seronegative. V and J are TRBV5-4 and TRBJ1-2; TRBD1 agrees at 8 bases. The sequencing input was PBMCs. As DNA, the CDR3 is TGTGCCAGCAGCCCGACAGGGGAAACAGGCTACACCTTC. Translated: CASSPTGETGYTF. Combining the CDR3 with reference TRBV5-4 and TRBJ1-2 gives the whole variable domain ETGVTQSPTHLIKTRGQQVTLRCSSQSGHNTVSWYQQALGQGPQFIFQYYREEENGRGNFPPRFSGLQFPNYSSELNVNALELDDSALYLCASSPTGETGYTFGSGTRLTVV.